These T cell receptor beta chains were read from a single sample in a study of blood T cells in healthy people across ages. TCRdb reprocessed the 5' RACE reads with MiXCR, giving one entry per CDR3 protein. Counted here are some 1.4 million distinct CDR3 sequences, around 39% occurring once; the ten biggest clones make up 6.5% to 10%. The source material was blood. These TCRs come from a woman under 30 in good health. Both conserved end residues are part of each CDR3. D genes are given only for firm matches. Clone size is shown for a subset of rows, as once, few, many or a class of expanded clone.

- TRBJ2-7 - TRBV5-1 CASSPGGEWFYEQYF TGCGCCAGCAGCCCCGGCGGGGAGTGGTTCTACGAGCAGTACTTC
- TRBJ1-5 once TRBV20-1 CSAEPGPQHF TGCAGTGCGGAACCGGGGCCCCAGCATTTT
- TRBJ2-3 - TRBV18 CASSPVATDTQYF TGTGCCAGCTCACCAGTAGCCACAGATACGCAGTATTTT
TRBD2 TRBJ2-3 - TRBV27 CASRYSGAGADTQYF TGTGCCAGCAGGTATAGCGGGGCTGGCGCAGATACGCAGTATTTT
TRBD1 TRBJ1-5 - TRBV19 CASSNRDSPFSQHF TGTGCCAGTAGTAACCGGGACAGCCCTTTTTCCCAGCATTTT
TRBD1 TRBJ2-7 - TRBV29-1 CSSRQGVGGSEQYF TGCAGTTCAAGACAGGGGGTAGGGGGCAGCGAGCAGTACTTC
TRBD1 TRBJ2-1 - TRBV29-1 CSVEDRDRASYEQFF TGCAGCGTTGAAGATAGGGACAGGGCCTCCTACGAGCAGTTCTTC
- TRBJ2-4 few TRBV3-1 CASSQRGEGAKNIQYF TGTGCCAGCAGCCAGAGGGGAGAGGGGGCCAAAAACATTCAGTACTTC
TRBD2 TRBJ2-3 many TRBV29-1 CSVDLAGPDTQYF TGCAGCGTTGACCTAGCGGGGCCTGATACGCAGTATTTT
- TRBJ1-3 - TRBV7-9 CASSLDAWGRISGNTIYF TGTGCCAGCAGCTTAGATGCGTGGGGACGGATCTCTGGAAACACCATATATTTT
- TRBJ1-1 - TRBV7-9 CASSFQGSANAEAFF TGTGCCAGCAGCTTCCAGGGATCCGCGAACGCTGAAGCTTTCTTT
- TRBJ1-1 - TRBV2 CASTKGQTNTEAFF TGTGCCAGCACCAAGGGACAAACAAACACTGAAGCTTTCTTT
TRBD1 TRBJ2-7 - TRBV6-4 CASSDSTRMTGDRYEQYF TGTGCCAGCAGTGACTCTACCCGCATGACAGGGGATCGCTACGAGCAGTACTTC
- TRBJ2-1 few TRBV20-1 CSAREGMLNYNEQFF TGCAGTGCTAGAGAAGGGATGCTTAACTACAATGAGCAGTTCTTC
TRBD2 TRBJ2-7 - TRBV4-2 CASSQVTGTSATYEQYF TGTGCCAGCAGCCAAGTCACCGGGACTAGCGCAACCTACGAGCAGTACTTC
- TRBJ1-2 - TRBV20-1 CSARDNRGANYGYTF TGCAGTGCTAGAGATAATCGGGGGGCGAACTATGGCTACACCTTC
- TRBJ2-1 - TRBV7-8 CASSLRGGRYNEQFF TGTGCCAGCAGCTTAAGGGGGGGACGATACAATGAGCAGTTCTTC
TRBD1 TRBJ2-7 - TRBV27 CASSPYDRGCEQYF TGTGCCAGCAGTCCCTATGACAGGGGTTGTGAGCAGTACTTC
TRBD2 TRBJ2-3 many TRBV12-3/TRBV12-4 CASSMTSGTTDTQYF TGTGCCAGCAGTATGACTAGCGGAACCACAGATACGCAGTATTTT
TRBD2 TRBJ2-1 few TRBV20-1 CSAERGNYNEQFF TGCAGTGCCGAGCGGGGGAACTACAATGAGCAGTTCTTC
- TRBJ1-4 - TRBV11-2 CASTLDLTGLTNEKLFF TGTGCCAGCACCCTCGACCTTACAGGGCTCACTAATGAAAAACTGTTTTTT
TRBD1 TRBJ1-6 - TRBV6-5 CASRLGQGDSPLHF TGTGCCAGCAGACTGGGACAGGGGGATTCACCCCTCCACTTT
- TRBJ2-1 - TRBV3-1 CASSQGQMVPHEQFF TGTGCCAGCAGCCAAGGCCAAATGGTCCCCCATGAGCAGTTCTTC
- TRBJ2-7 - TRBV6-5 CASSYGGRLYEQYF TGTGCCAGCAGTTACGGAGGCAGACTTTACGAGCAGTACTTC
TRBD2 TRBJ2-5 many TRBV2 CASSDGTSMRETQYF TGTGCCAGCAGTGATGGGACTAGCATGCGGGAGACCCAGTACTTC
- TRBJ1-2 - TRBV6-2/TRBV6-3 CASRVGGTDYGYTF TGTGCCAGCAGGGTCGGGGGCACCGACTATGGCTACACCTTC
TRBD2 TRBJ2-3 - TRBV27 CASSLAGGPQDTQYF TGTGCCAGCAGTCTAGCGGGGGGCCCGCAGGATACGCAGTATTTT
TRBD1 TRBJ2-5 - TRBV7-7 CASSSAPGQDASEQYF TGTGCCAGCAGCTCAGCCCCGGGACAGGACGCCTCTGAGCAGTACTTC
- TRBJ2-1 many TRBV3-1 CASSRTNEQFF TGTGCCAGCAGCCGTACAAATGAGCAGTTCTTC
- TRBJ2-5 - TRBV12-3/TRBV12-4 CASRGEVGGLYNEQYF TGTGCCAGCAGGGGGGAGGTTGGCGGGCTCTACAATGAGCAGTACTTC
- TRBJ2-7 - TRBV5-4 CASSQGGAVTSYEQYF TGTGCCAGCAGCCAGGGGGGGGCAGTGACCTCCTACGAGCAGTACTTC
TRBD2 TRBJ2-3 few TRBV4-1 CASKRGPVTDTQYF TGCGCCAGCAAGCGGGGGCCCGTCACAGATACGCAGTATTTT
- TRBJ2-5 - TRBV6-2/TRBV6-3 CASSYSIGRRRETQYF TGTGCCAGCAGTTACTCGATCGGTAGGCGACGGGAGACCCAGTACTTC
- TRBJ1-1 few TRBV29-1 CSVTGRAEAFF TGCAGCGTAACAGGGAGGGCTGAAGCTTTCTTT
TRBD2 TRBJ2-1 - TRBV5-6 CASSSPIADGGTSIDEQFF TGTGCCAGCAGCTCCCCCATCGCGGATGGCGGGACTAGTATCGATGAGCAGTTCTTC
TRBD1 TRBJ2-4 - TRBV10-1 CASSESGQGDIQYF TGCGCCAGCAGTGAATCTGGACAGGGGGACATTCAGTACTTC
- TRBJ2-5 many TRBV5-1 CASSLGGTGQETQYF TGCGCCAGCAGCTTGGGCGGTACGGGACAAGAGACCCAGTACTTC
- TRBJ2-4 - TRBV13 CASSKTTEPNIQYF TGTGCCAGCAGCAAGACGACGGAACCGAACATTCAGTACTTC
- TRBJ1-2 - TRBV6-6 CASSSDARRGYTF TGTGCCAGCAGTTCGGACGCGAGGAGAGGCTACACCTTC
- TRBJ1-5 - TRBV28 CASRENINQPQHF TGTGCCAGCAGGGAAAACATTAATCAGCCCCAGCATTTT
TRBD1 TRBJ2-7 - TRBV29-1 CSVDATGGGYEQYF TGCAGCGTTGACGCGACAGGGGGCGGGTACGAGCAGTACTTC
- TRBJ2-3 - TRBV6-1 CASSESASWGTDTQYF TGTGCCAGCAGTGAATCCGCTAGCTGGGGCACAGATACGCAGTATTTT
- TRBJ2-7 - TRBV5-1 CASSFSEEAPSYEQYF TGCGCCAGCAGCTTTTCCGAGGAGGCGCCCTCCTACGAGCAGTACTTC
- TRBJ1-1 once TRBV5-6 CASSSTDNFNTEAFF TGTGCCAGCAGCTCGACTGACAACTTCAACACTGAAGCTTTCTTT
- TRBJ1-4 - TRBV6-5 CASSYSRMGATNEKLFF TGTGCCAGCAGTTACTCGCGGATGGGGGCAACTAATGAAAAACTGTTTTTT
TRBD2 TRBJ2-1 few TRBV20-1 CSAPNLAGTYNEQFF TGCAGTGCTCCGAATCTAGCGGGAACCTACAATGAGCAGTTCTTC
TRBD1 TRBJ2-1 few TRBV5-6 CASSGQGQGGIEQFF TGTGCCAGCAGCGGACAAGGACAGGGAGGTATTGAGCAGTTCTTC
- TRBJ2-1 - TRBV7-2 CVSSSQEGEQFF TGTGTCAGCAGCTCACAGGAGGGTGAGCAGTTCTTC
TRBD1 TRBJ2-7 - TRBV3-1 CASSLRRTGGYEQYF TGTGCCAGCAGCCTACGACGGACAGGGGGCTACGAGCAGTACTTC
- TRBJ2-7 - TRBV7-3 CASRDDSLSYNEQYF TGTGCCAGCAGGGACGACAGCCTCTCCTACAATGAGCAGTACTTC
TRBD2 TRBJ2-2 few TRBV5-1 CASSQEHPSGPGELFF TGCGCCAGCAGCCAGGAACATCCTAGCGGGCCCGGGGAGCTGTTTTTT
TRBD2 TRBJ2-3 few TRBV7-6 CASSLATGGGAPDTQYF TGTGCCAGCAGCTTAGCTACGGGCGGGGGGGCCCCAGATACGCAGTATTTT
TRBD2 TRBJ2-7 - TRBV4-1 CASSQVMLAGGPSRYEQYF TGCGCCAGCAGCCAAGTGATGTTGGCGGGAGGGCCGTCGCGCTACGAGCAGTACTTC
- TRBJ1-2 - TRBV20-1 CSARGVSGLGYTF TGCAGTGCTAGAGGTGTTTCGGGGCTCGGCTACACCTTC
TRBD1 TRBJ2-7 - TRBV6-1 CASSLARDRTYEQYF TGTGCCAGCAGCCTAGCCCGGGACAGAACCTACGAGCAGTACTTC
TRBD2 TRBJ2-1 - TRBV4-1 CASRNSDAGGSKPYNEQFF TGCGCCAGCCGCAATAGCGACGCGGGGGGCTCTAAACCCTACAATGAGCAGTTCTTC
- TRBJ2-7 - TRBV20-1 CSAMSHEQYF TGCAGTGCTATGAGCCACGAGCAGTACTTC
- TRBJ2-6 - TRBV12-3/TRBV12-4 CASNSRGGANVLTF TGTGCCAGCAACTCCCGGGGAGGGGCCAACGTCCTGACTTTC
- TRBJ2-1 - TRBV14 CASSRSSKYNEQFF TGTGCCAGCAGCCGCTCTTCGAAGTATAATGAGCAGTTCTTC